This TCR beta chain came from a study of blood T cell repertoires in COVID-19 (TCRdb year 2020). Some background on the complete study: Samples from collaborators originated in the United States, Italy and Spain and spanned both the acute and convalescent phases of COVID-19. The material from the prospective study consisted of cDNA or gDNA derived from T cells, B-cell-depleted T cells, or PBMCs. Subjects who had been exposed to COVID-19, were actively infected with it, or had recovered from it provided the deeply sampled blood TCRbeta repertoires that made up the dataset. The repertoires were released in a freely available public database intended as a resource for research on the immune response to SARS-CoV-2. The samples were drawn from the first 160 participants of the ongoing ImmuneRACE study and from about 1,200 subjects provided by 6 global collaborators. The sample metadata nearly always contained a de-identified subject ID, COVID-19 status, age in years and sex. Where HLA class I and class II types were available, the types were taken from metadata supplied by the sample provider, not from assay-based typing.

One collaborating source in Seattle enrolled patients while the patients were actively infected and followed the patients over time throughout the course of disease. Collaborating institutions collected whole blood in K2EDTA tubes following their own protocols. For TCRbeta analysis, collaborators shipped samples as frozen whole blood, isolated PBMCs, or DNA extracted from either of those sample types. The immunoSEQ Assay, a bias-controlled multiplex PCR, was used to amplify TCRbeta CDR3 regions from genomic DNA. Per the source publication's procedure: The number of nucleated cells in each sample was estimated from the amplification of reference gene primers within the assay. Sequence reads were collapsed and filtered to measure the absolute abundance of every unique TCRbeta CDR3 rearrangement. For each sample, productive Simpson clonality was calculated as the square root of Simpson's diversity index over productive rearrangements. TCRdb took this table from immuneACCESS and kept in-frame rearrangements with V and J called. Such tables lack part of the clones; where checked against another copy, unresolved V genes explain under half of the gap, and the rest is unexplained. That table supplies the V and J calls and clone size; D and trimming were determined from the DNA. The sample table shows fewer than 250,000 clones, and roughly 91% are seen once. The ten biggest clones cover 0.83% of the sample.

With respect to this clone: Its target antigen remains unknown. Base qualities are not at hand, and no much larger clone is one base apart.

The investigation overall reported the following: The amount of clinical and demographic metadata varied by source and participant and was provided uncurated.

CDR1 is given as SGHDT and CDR2 as YYEEEE, both from the germline V gene. The CDR3 spans 16 residues, from the cysteine through the phenylalanine. Of all the DNA, just the CDR3 is kept, 48 bases in frame from base 1. V lost 4 bases and J lost 1 base, and the count of bases not matched to a germline gene is 2. This sequence uses TRBV5-6 and TRBJ2-1, and 13 bases in between align with TRBD2. Sequencing was performed on peripheral blood. This receptor was taken from a man younger than 40 with COVID-19, enrolled during active disease. The sequence in DNA is TGTGCCAGCAGCCCACTAGCGGGGGGGTCCTACAATGAGCAGTTCTTC. It translates as CASSPLAGGSYNEQFF.